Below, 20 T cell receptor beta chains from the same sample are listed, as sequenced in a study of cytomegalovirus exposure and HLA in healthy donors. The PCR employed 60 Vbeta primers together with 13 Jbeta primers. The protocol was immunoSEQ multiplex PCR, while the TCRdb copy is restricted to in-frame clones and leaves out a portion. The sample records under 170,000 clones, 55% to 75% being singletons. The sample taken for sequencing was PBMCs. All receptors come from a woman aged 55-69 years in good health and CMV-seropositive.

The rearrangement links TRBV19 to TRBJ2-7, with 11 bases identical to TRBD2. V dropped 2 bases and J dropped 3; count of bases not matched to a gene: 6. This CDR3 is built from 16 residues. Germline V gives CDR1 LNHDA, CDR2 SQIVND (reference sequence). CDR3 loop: CASSITASGRNYEQYF. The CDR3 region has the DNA TGTGCCAGTAGTATAACGGCTAGCGGGAGGAACTACGAGCAGTACTTC.

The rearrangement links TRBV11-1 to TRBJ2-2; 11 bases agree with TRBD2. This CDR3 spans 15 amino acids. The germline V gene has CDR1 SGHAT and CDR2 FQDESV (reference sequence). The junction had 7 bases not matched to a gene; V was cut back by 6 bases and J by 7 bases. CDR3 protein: CASSHSGRAIGELFF. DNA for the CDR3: TGTGCCAGCAGTCATAGCGGGAGGGCCATCGGGGAGCTGTTTTTT. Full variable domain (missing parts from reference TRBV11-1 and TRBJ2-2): EAEVAQSPRYKITEKSQAVAFWCDPISGHATLYWYRQILGQGPELLVQFQDESVVDDSQLPKDRFSAERLKGVDSTLKIQPAELGDSAMYLCASSHSGRAIGELFFGEGSRLTVL.

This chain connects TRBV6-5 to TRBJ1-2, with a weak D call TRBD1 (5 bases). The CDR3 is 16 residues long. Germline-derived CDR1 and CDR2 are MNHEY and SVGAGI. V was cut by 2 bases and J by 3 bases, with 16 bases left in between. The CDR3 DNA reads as TGTGCCAGCAGTTACGGAAGCAGGGCCCTTTACTATGGCTACACCTTC. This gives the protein CASSYGSRALYYGYTF.

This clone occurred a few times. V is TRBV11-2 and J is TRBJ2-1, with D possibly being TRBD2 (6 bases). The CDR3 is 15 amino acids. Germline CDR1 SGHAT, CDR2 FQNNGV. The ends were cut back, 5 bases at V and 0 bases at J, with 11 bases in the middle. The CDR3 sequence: CASSPTSSSYNEQFF. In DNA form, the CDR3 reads TGTGCCAGCAGCCCGACTAGTAGCTCCTACAATGAGCAGTTCTTC. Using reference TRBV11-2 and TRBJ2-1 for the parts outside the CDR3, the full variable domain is EAGVAQSPRYKIIEKRQSVAFWCNPISGHATLYWYQQILGQGPKLLIQFQNNGVVDDSQLPKDRFSAERLKGVDSTLKIQPAKLEDSAVYLCASSPTSSSYNEQFFGPGTRLTVL.

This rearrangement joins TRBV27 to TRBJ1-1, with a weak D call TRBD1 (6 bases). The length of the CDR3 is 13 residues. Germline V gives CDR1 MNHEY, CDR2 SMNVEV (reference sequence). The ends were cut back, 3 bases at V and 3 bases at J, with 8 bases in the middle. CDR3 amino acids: CASSLRGYTEAFF. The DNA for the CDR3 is TGTGCCAGCAGTTTGAGGGGGTACACTGAAGCTTTCTTT.

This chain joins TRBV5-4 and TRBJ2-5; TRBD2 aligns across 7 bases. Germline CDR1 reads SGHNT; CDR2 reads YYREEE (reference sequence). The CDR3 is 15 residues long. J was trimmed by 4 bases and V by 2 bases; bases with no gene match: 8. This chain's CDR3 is CASSFGGSKAETQYF. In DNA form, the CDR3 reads TGTGCCAGCAGCTTCGGGGGGTCCAAGGCAGAGACCCAGTACTTC. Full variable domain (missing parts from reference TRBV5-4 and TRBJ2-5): ETGVTQSPTHLIKTRGQQVTLRCSSQSGHNTVSWYQQALGQGPQFIFQYYREEENGRGNFPPRFSGLQFPNYSSELNVNALELDDSALYLCASSFGGSKAETQYFGPGTRLLVL.

CDR3 bases: TGTGCCAGTAGCCTAGCGGGAGGATCCTACAATGAGCAGTTCTTC. This translates into CASSLAGGSYNEQFF. This chain connects TRBV19 to TRBJ2-1, with TRBD2 matching 11 bases. Germline CDR1 LNHDA, CDR2 SQIVND (reference sequence). V shed 6 bases and J 1 base; nucleotides not matched to a gene: 2. This CDR3 is 15 amino acids long.

CDR3 sequence: CARSFDWGRNEKLFF. CDR3 in DNA: TGTGCCAGAAGCTTCGATTGGGGGAGGAATGAAAAACTGTTTTTT. The rearrangement joins TRBV7-5 to TRBJ1-4. TRBV7-5 is listed as a pseudogene. There are 15 residues in the CDR3.

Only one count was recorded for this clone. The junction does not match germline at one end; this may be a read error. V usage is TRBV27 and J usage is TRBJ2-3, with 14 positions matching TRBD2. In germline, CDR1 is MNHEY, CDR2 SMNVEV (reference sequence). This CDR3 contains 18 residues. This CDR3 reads CASNLQPGLAGETDTQYF. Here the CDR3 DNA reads TGTGCCAGCAATTTACAGCCGGGACTAGCGGGAGAGACAGATACGCAGTATTTT.

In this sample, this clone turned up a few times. The CDR3 spells CASSLGGTSYNEQFF. The CDR3 DNA is TGTGCCAGCAGCTTGGGGGGGACTAGCTACAATGAGCAGTTCTTC. This chain joins TRBV5-4 and TRBJ2-1; TRBD2 matches 8 bases. The CDR3 sequence is 15 residues long. The V segment lost 0 bases and the J segment 3 bases; nucleotides outside the gene matches: 2. Germline lookup yields CDR1 SGHNT and CDR2 YYREEE (reference sequence). Based on the CDR3 plus reference TRBV5-4 and TRBJ2-1, the full variable domain is ETGVTQSPTHLIKTRGQQVTLRCSSQSGHNTVSWYQQALGQGPQFIFQYYREEENGRGNFPPRFSGLQFPNYSSELNVNALELDDSALYLCASSLGGTSYNEQFFGPGTRLTVL.

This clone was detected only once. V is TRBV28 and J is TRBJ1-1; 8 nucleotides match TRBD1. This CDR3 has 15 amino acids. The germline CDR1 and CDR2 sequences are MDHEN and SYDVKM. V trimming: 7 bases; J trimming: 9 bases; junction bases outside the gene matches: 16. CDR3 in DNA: TGTGCCAGCACCTCAATATCGACAGGGGAATCCCAAGCTTTCTTT. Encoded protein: CASTSISTGESQAFF.

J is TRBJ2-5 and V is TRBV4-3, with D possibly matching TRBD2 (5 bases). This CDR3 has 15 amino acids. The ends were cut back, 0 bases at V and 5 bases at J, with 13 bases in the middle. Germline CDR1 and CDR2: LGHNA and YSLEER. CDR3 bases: TGCGCCAGCAGCCAAGATAGGGAGTTCGGGGAGACCCAGTACTTC. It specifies CASSQDREFGETQYF.

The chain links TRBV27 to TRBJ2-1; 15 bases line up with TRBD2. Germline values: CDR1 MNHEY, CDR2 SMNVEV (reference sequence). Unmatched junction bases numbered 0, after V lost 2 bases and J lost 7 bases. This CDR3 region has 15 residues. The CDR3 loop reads CASSLGLAGGNEQFF. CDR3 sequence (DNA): TGTGCCAGCAGTTTAGGACTAGCGGGAGGGAATGAGCAGTTCTTC.

The CDR3 region is CATSGHSGGGNTGELFF. The CDR3 DNA sequence: TGTGCCACCAGCGGTCATTCGGGAGGGGGGAACACCGGGGAGCTGTTTTTT. The chain recombines TRBV15 with TRBJ2-2; TRBD2 matches 8 bases. CDR1 and CDR2 (germline): LNHNV, YYDKDF (reference sequence). The CDR3 is 17 residues long. J gave up 1 base and V 5 bases, and 9 bases lay outside the gene matches.

CDR3 nucleotide sequence: TGTGCCAGCAGACCGACTAGATTTGAGCAGTTCTTC. Translation gives CASRPTRFEQFF. The chain links TRBV7-2 to TRBJ2-1, with D perhaps matching TRBD2 (6 bases). V lost 6 bases, J lost 9 bases, and 12 bases lay in between. The CDR3 consists of 12 residues. The germline V gene encodes CDR1 SGHTA and CDR2 FQGNSA. The full variable domain, completed using reference TRBV7-2 and TRBJ2-1, is GAGVSQSPSNKVTEKGKDVELRCDPISGHTALYWYRQSLGQGLEFLIYFQGNSAPDKSGLPSDRFSAERTGGSVSTLTIQRTQQEDSAVYLCASRPTRFEQFFGPGTRLTVL.

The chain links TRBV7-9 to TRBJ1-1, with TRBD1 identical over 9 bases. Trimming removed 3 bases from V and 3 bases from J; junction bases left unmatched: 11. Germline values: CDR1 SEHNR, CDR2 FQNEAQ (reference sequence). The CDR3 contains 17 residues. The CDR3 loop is CASSLGQGEARHTEAFF. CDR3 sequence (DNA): TGTGCCAGCAGCTTGGGACAGGGCGAGGCTCGTCACACTGAAGCTTTCTTT. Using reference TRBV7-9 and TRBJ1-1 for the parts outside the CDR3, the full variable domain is DTGVSQNPRHKITKRGQNVTFRCDPISEHNRLYWYRQTLGQGPEFLTYFQNEAQLEKSRLLSDRFSAERPKGSFSTLEIQRTEQGDSAMYLCASSLGQGEARHTEAFFGQGTRLTVV.

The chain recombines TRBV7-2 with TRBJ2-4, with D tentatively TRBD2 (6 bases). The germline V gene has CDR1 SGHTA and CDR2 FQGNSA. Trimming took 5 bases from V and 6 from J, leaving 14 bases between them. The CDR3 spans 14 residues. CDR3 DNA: TGTGCCAGCAGCCCCCCGGGACTTTCAAACATTCAGTACTTC. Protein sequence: CASSPPGLSNIQYF.

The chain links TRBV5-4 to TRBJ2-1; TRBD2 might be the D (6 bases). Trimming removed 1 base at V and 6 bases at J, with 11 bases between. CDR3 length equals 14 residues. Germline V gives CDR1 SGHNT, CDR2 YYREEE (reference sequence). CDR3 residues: CASSLSAGLNEQFF. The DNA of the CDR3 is TGTGCCAGCAGCTTGTCTGCGGGACTCAATGAGCAGTTCTTC.

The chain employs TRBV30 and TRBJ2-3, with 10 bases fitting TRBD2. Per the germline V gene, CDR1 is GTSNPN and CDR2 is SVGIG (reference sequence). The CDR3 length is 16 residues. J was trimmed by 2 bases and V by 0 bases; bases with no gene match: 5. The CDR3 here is CAWSVPSGRSTDTQYF. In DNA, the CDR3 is TGTGCCTGGAGTGTGCCTAGCGGGAGATCCACAGATACGCAGTATTTT.

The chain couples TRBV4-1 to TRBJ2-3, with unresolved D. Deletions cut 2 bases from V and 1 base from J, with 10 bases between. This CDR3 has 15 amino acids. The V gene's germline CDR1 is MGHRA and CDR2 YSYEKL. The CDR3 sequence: CASSQSKRGTDTQYF. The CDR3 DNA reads TGCGCCAGCAGCCAATCAAAAAGAGGCACAGATACGCAGTATTTT.